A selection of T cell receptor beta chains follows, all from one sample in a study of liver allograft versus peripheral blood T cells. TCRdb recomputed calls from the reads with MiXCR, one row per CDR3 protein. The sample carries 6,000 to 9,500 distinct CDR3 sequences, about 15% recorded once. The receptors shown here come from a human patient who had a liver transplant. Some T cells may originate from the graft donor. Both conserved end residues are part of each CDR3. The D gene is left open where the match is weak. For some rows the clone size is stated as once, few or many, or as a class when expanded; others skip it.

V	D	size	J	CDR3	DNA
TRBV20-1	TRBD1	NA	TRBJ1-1	CSAQGTGETTFF	TGCAGTGCTCAAGGGACAGGGGAGACGACTTTCTTT
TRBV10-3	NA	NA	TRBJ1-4	CAISESVNEKLFF	TGTGCCATCAGTGAGTCGGTGAATGAAAAACTGTTTTTT
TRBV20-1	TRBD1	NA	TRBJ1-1	CSARDGGAQGSKAFF	TGCAGTGCTAGAGATGGAGGGGCACAGGGGTCGAAAGCTTTCTTT
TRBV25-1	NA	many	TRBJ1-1	CASSEYGIGEAFF	TGTGCCAGCAGTGAATATGGGATAGGTGAAGCTTTCTTT
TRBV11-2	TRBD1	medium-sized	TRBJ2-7	CASSFSPGQTYEQYF	TGTGCCAGCAGCTTTTCCCCGGGACAGACCTACGAGCAGTACTTC
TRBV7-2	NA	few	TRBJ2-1	CASSLAHGQGRLAGVDEQFF	TGTGCCAGCAGCTTAGCGCACGGACAGGGGCGATTAGCGGGGGTCGATGAGCAGTTCTTC
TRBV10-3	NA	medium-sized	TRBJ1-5	CAISGGSNSNQPQHF	TGTGCCATCAGTGGGGGTTCTAATAGCAATCAGCCCCAGCATTTT
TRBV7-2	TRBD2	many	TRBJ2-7	CASSSTSGVYEQYF	TGTGCCAGCAGCTCGACTAGCGGTGTCTACGAGCAGTACTTC
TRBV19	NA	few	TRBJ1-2	CASRAGMNYGYTF	TGTGCCAGTAGGGCGGGGATGAACTATGGCTACACCTTC
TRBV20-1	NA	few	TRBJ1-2	CQWGRQHGYTF	TGCCAGTGGGGGCGACAGCATGGCTACACCTTC
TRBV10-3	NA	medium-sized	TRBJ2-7	CAISESKPPYEQYF	TGTGCCATCAGTGAGTCTAAGCCTCCTTACGAGCAGTACTTC
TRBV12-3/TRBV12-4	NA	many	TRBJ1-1	CASTVLGGTEAFF	TGTGCCAGCACCGTCCTTGGCGGCACTGAAGCTTTCTTT
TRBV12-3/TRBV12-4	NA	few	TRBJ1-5	CASSPSGTIQPQHF	TGTGCCAGCAGCCCCTCCGGGACAATCCAGCCCCAGCATTTT
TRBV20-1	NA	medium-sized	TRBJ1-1	CSATQPNTEAFF	TGCAGTGCCACCCAGCCGAACACTGAAGCTTTCTTT
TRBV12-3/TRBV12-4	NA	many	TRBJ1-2	CATNPLGQIYGYTF	TGTGCCACCAATCCCCTCGGGCAGATCTATGGCTACACCTTC
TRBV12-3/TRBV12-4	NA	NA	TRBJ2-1	CASSLGELQEQFF	TGTGCCAGCAGTCTCGGTGAGCTGCAGGAGCAGTTCTTC
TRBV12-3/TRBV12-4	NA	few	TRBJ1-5	CASKEAGAPDQPQHF	TGTGCCAGCAAAGAGGCAGGGGCCCCGGACCAGCCCCAGCATTTT
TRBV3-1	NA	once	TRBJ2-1	CASSQDTYNEQFF	TGTGCCAGCAGCCAAGATACCTACAATGAGCAGTTCTTC
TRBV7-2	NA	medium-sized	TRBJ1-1	CASSGRGETEAFF	TGTGCCAGCAGCGGCCGGGGGGAAACTGAAGCTTTCTTT
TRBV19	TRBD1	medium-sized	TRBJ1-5	CASRSDRGFQPQHF	TGTGCCAGTAGATCTGACAGGGGTTTCCAGCCCCAGCATTTT
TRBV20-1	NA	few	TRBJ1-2	CSARDKGSNFGGYTF	TGCAGTGCTAGAGATAAGGGCAGTAACTTCGGGGGCTACACCTTC
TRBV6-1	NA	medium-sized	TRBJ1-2	CASETEILNYGYTF	TGTGCCAGCGAGACAGAGATTCTTAACTATGGCTACACCTTC
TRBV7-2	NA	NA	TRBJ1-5	CASSLEWGQPQHF	TGTGCCAGCAGCTTAGAATGGGGTCAGCCCCAGCATTTT
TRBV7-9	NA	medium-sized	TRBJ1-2	CASSLDSYGYTF	TGTGCCAGCAGCCTGGACAGCTATGGCTACACCTTC
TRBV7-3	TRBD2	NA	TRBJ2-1	CASSYAPGGGNNEQFF	TGTGCCAGCAGCTACGCACCGGGCGGGGGAAACAATGAGCAGTTCTTC
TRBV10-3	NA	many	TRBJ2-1	CAISDRGAGRNEQFF	TGTGCCATCAGTGATAGGGGGGCCGGGAGGAATGAGCAGTTCTTC
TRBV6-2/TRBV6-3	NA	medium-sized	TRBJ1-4	CASSYILGETNEKLFF	TGTGCCAGCAGTTACATCTTAGGGGAAACTAATGAAAAACTGTTTTTT
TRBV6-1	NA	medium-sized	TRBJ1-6	CASSEYIGGRTPLHF	TGTGCCAGCAGTGAGTACATCGGTGGAAGGACACCCCTCCACTTT
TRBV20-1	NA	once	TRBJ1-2	CSASGQGNYGYTF	TGCAGTGCTAGCGGGCAGGGAAACTATGGCTACACCTTC
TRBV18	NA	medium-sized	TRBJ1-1	CASSMGGLMNTEAFF	TGTGCCAGCTCAATGGGGGGTCTCATGAACACTGAAGCTTTCTTT
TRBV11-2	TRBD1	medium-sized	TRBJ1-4	CASSLGRQGGEKLFF	TGTGCCAGCAGCTTAGGAAGACAGGGGGGAGAAAAACTGTTTTTT
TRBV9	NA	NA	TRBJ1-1	CASSRENTEAFF	TGTGCCAGCAGTCGGGAAAACACTGAAGCTTTCTTT
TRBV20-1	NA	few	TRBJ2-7	CSARSPAGTTYEQYF	TGCAGTGCTAGGAGCCCCGCCGGGACAACCTACGAGCAGTACTTC
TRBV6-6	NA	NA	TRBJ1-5	CASSYSEGQPQHF	TGTGCCAGCAGTTACTCCGAGGGTCAGCCCCAGCATTTT
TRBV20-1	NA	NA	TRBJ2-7	CSAQSRTDEQYF	TGCAGTGCTCAGAGTCGGACGGACGAGCAGTACTTC
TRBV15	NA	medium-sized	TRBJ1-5	CATSRDSSNQPQHF	TGTGCCACCAGCAGAGATTCCAGCAATCAGCCCCAGCATTTT
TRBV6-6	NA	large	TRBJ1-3	CASSINGLSGNTIYF	TGTGCCAGCAGTATAAACGGCCTCTCTGGAAACACCATATATTTT
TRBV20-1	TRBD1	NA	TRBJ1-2	CSAGPGQGGGYTF	TGCAGTGCTGGCCCGGGACAGGGCGGAGGCTACACCTTC
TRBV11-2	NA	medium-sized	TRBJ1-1	CASSLVPGMNTEAFF	TGTGCCAGCAGCTTAGTTCCGGGGATGAACACTGAAGCTTTCTTT
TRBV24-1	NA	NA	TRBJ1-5	CATSDPGGPQHF	TGTGCCACCAGTGACCCCGGTGGACCCCAGCATTTT
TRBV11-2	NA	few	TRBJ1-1	CASTVLNTEAFF	TGTGCCAGTACAGTTTTGAACACTGAAGCTTTCTTT
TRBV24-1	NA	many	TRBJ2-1	CATSDRGHEQFF	TGTGCCACCAGTGATAGGGGACATGAGCAGTTCTTC
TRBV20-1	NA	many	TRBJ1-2	CSARDAKGNYGYTF	TGCAGTGCTAGAGATGCTAAGGGGAACTATGGCTACACCTTC
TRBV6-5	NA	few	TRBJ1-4	CASQGPNEKLFF	TGTGCCAGCCAGGGCCCTAATGAAAAACTGTTTTTT
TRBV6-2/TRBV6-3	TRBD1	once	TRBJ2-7	CAIRQQGATYEQYF	TGTGCCATACGTCAACAGGGGGCCACCTACGAGCAGTACTTC
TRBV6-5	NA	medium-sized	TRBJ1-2	CASSRLGARSNYGYTF	TGTGCCAGCAGCCGACTCGGGGCCCGAAGTAACTATGGCTACACCTTC
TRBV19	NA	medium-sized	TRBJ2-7	CASSPDLWGSYEQYF	TGTGCCAGTAGTCCCGACCTGTGGGGGTCCTACGAGCAGTACTTC